The present T cell receptor (beta chain) was sequenced within a study of cytomegalovirus exposure and HLA in healthy donors. PCR was performed using 60 Vbeta and 13 Jbeta primers. Here immunoSEQ multiplex PCR was the method, and the copy in TCRdb shows in-frame clones only, minus some. Altogether some 150,000 clones are present, around 80% being singletons, with the ten largest covering roughly 2%. This clone was picked up a small number of times. V lost 6 bases to trimming and J lost 6 bases; unmatched junction nucleotides: 8. The CDR3 runs to 15 residues. The germline V gene encodes CDR1 MNHEY and CDR2 SVGAGI.

The sequence was obtained from a man between 35 and 55 years old in good health and CMV-seronegative. The J gene is TRBJ2-1, the V gene TRBV6-5; 10 bases match TRBD1. The sequencing input was PBMCs. For the CDR3, the DNA is TGTGCCAGCAGCCCTACGGGACAGGGGTTCAATGAGCAGTTCTTC. Protein: CASSPTGQGFNEQFF.